A single sample is the source of the 12 T cell receptor beta chains below, sequenced in a study of T-cell memory formation after mild COVID-19. TCRdb fed the 5' RACE reads into MiXCR, producing one record per CDR3 protein. The profile shows about 44,000 distinct CDR3 sequences, 5.5% to 8.5% of them singletons. Sequenced input: PBMCs or a T cell subset sorted from them (not recorded which). The receptors come from an adult who had mild COVID-19 (a few samples of this study predate the infection). Cell type and time point are not known.

This clonotype was detected only a few times. This chain uses TRBV7-3 with TRBJ1-6, with no clear D. Germline V CDR1 and CDR2: SGHTA, FQGTGA. V shed 5 bases and J shed 9 bases, with 14 bases lying between them. The CDR3 extends over 14 amino acids. CDR3: CASSPGAAGSPLHF. The CDR3 nucleotides read TGTGCCAGCAGCCCGGGAGCGGCGGGTTCACCCCTCCACTTT.

The rearrangement links TRBV2 to TRBJ2-1; D is ambiguous. The V end was cut by 5 bases, the J end by 0 bases, with 11 bases between. This CDR3 is built from 15 residues. Germline CDR1 and CDR2: SNHLY and FYNNEI. In DNA, the CDR3 is TGTGCCAGCAGTCGCGACTGGGCCTCCTACAATGAGCAGTTCTTC. This sequence encodes CASSRDWASYNEQFF.

This clonotype was found many times. The rearrangement links TRBV25-1 to TRBJ2-7, with D uncertain. Germline V lookup: CDR1 MGHDK, CDR2 SYGVNS. V dropped 2 bases and J dropped 6 bases, with 11 bases sitting between them. The CDR3 runs to 13 residues. In DNA, the CDR3 is TGTGCCAGCAGTGAAGGACGTTTTCGCGAGCAGTACTTC. Translation gives CASSEGRFREQYF.

Ten or more counts support this clonotype. The rearrangement joins TRBV7-9 to TRBJ2-1, with D possibly matching TRBD2 (6 bases). CDR3 length: 13 residues. Trimming took off 5 bases at V and 10 bases at J, with 15 bases between the two ends. Germline-derived CDR1 and CDR2 are SEHNR and FQNEAQ (reference sequence). The CDR3 spells CASSQTRETEQFF. Written as DNA, the CDR3 is TGTGCCAGCAGCCAGACCCGGGAGACGGAGCAGTTCTTC.

V gene TRBV3-1 combines with J gene TRBJ1-2, with 8 bases matching TRBD1. The CDR3 consists of 15 residues. Germline lookup yields CDR1 LGHDT and CDR2 YNNKEL (reference sequence). V dropped 8 bases and J dropped 3; count of bases not matched to a gene: 11. The CDR3 DNA reads TGTGCCAGCGGGAACGGACAGGGATATCACTATGGCTACACCTTC. Translation: CASGNGQGYHYGYTF.

This clonotype has ten or more counts. J is TRBJ1-5 and V is TRBV6-2 or TRBV6-3; D is possibly TRBD1 (5 bases). Deletions cut 5 bases from V and 6 bases from J, with 14 bases between. The CDR3 runs 14 residues. Germline CDR1 is MNHEY and CDR2 is SVGEGT. DNA for the CDR3: TGTGCCAGCAGTCCGCAGGGTCCGGCTCAGCCCCAGCATTTT. Encoded protein: CASSPQGPAQPQHF.

The sample holds a few counts of this clonotype. The rearrangement joins TRBV5-1 to TRBJ2-2, with 8 bases matching TRBD2. This CDR3 region has 16 residues. Germline V gene lookup returns CDR1 SGHRS and CDR2 YFSETQ. After removal of 6 bases from V and 5 bases from J, the junction contained 12 bases not matched to a gene. This chain's CDR3 is CASILGASGPTGELFF. CDR3 DNA sequence: TGCGCCAGCATCCTTGGAGCTAGCGGGCCTACCGGGGAGCTGTTTTTT. Full variable domain (rest looked up from reference TRBV5-1 and TRBJ2-2): KAGVTQTPRYLIKTRGQQVTLSCSPISGHRSVSWYQQTPGQGLQFLFEYFSETQRNKGNFPGRFSGRQFSNSRSEMNVSTLELGDSALYLCASILGASGPTGELFFGEGSRLTVL.

This clonotype was observed a few times. The chain is built from TRBV7-9 and TRBJ1-5; maybe TRBD1 (6 bases). The CDR3 covers 15 residues. Per germline, CDR1 SEHNR and CDR2 FQNEAQ (reference sequence). Trimming cost V 5 bases and J 8 bases, with 19 bases left between them. CDR3 nucleotides: TGTGCCAGCAGCCTCTCGGGGGCAGCCACTGAGCCCCAGCATTTT. This encodes CASSLSGAATEPQHF.

The table lists this clonotype with a few counts. The chain employs TRBV30 and TRBJ1-5; no firm D call. Trimming took 2 bases from V and 3 from J, leaving 8 bases between them. From germline, CDR1 is GTSNPN and CDR2 SVGIG (reference sequence). This CDR3 comprises 13 residues. CDR3 sequence (DNA): TGTGCCTGGAGTCGGGATAACAATCAGCCCCAGCATTTT. It yields the protein CAWSRDNNQPQHF.

This clonotype was found many times. The rearrangement joins TRBV5-1 to TRBJ2-4, with 12 bases lining up with TRBD1. Germline V gives CDR1 SGHRS, CDR2 YFSETQ. V was pared by 3 bases and J by 7 bases, with 5 bases of the junction left unmatched. The CDR3 has 15 residues. DNA for the CDR3: TGCGCCAGCAGCTCTCCGGGACAGGGGGCTAACATTCAGTACTTC. This sequence encodes CASSSPGQGANIQYF.

This clonotype was counted only a few times. V gene TRBV7-9 combines with J gene TRBJ2-7; 7 positions match TRBD1. This CDR3 comprises 15 residues. V gave up 6 bases and J gave up 0 bases; unmatched junction bases: 8. Germline V lookup: CDR1 SEHNR, CDR2 FQNEAQ (reference sequence). The CDR3 loop is CASRYGTALSYEQYF. The CDR3 DNA follows: TGTGCCAGCAGATACGGGACAGCCCTCTCCTACGAGCAGTACTTC.

A few counts support this clonotype. The rearrangement joins TRBV3-1 to TRBJ1-1; D unresolved. CDR1 and CDR2 (germline): LGHDT, YNNKEL (reference sequence). V was shortened by 1 base and J by 3 bases, with 3 bases between the two germline ends. The CDR3 runs 12 residues. The CDR3 loop is CASSQVYTEAFF. CDR3 nucleotide sequence: TGTGCCAGCAGCCAAGTGTACACTGAAGCTTTCTTT.